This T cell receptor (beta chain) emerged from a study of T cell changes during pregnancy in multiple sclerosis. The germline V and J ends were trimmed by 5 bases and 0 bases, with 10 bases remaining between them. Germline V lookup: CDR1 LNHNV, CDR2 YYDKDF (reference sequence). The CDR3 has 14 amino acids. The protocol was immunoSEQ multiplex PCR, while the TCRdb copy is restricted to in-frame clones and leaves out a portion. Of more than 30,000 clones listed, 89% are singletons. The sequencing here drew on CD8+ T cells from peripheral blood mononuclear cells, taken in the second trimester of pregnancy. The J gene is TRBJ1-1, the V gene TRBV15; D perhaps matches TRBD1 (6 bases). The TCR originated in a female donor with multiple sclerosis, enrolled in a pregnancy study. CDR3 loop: CATSADSLNTEAFF. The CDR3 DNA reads TGTGCCACCAGCGCGGACAGCCTGAACACTGAAGCTTTCTTT. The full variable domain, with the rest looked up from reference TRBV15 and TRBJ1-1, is DAMVIQNPRYQVTQFGKPVTLSCSQTLNHNVMYWYQQKSSQAPKLLFHYYDKDFNNEADTPDNFQSRRPNTSFCFLDIRSPGLGDTAMYLCATSADSLNTEAFFGQGTRLTVV.